The 30 T cell receptor beta chains in this list originate from one sample, sequenced in a study of cytomegalovirus exposure and HLA in healthy donors. TCRdb keeps only in-frame clones here, not all; method: immunoSEQ multiplex PCR. The sample has 140,000 or so clones, 87% seen once. Sample: PBMCs. The receptors were sampled from a man between 18 and 35 years old in good health and CMV-seropositive.

The chain is built from TRBV10-3 and TRBJ2-7, with TRBD1 identical over 7 bases. The CDR3 extends over 13 amino acids. Germline V gene lookup returns CDR1 ENHRY and CDR2 SYGVKD. V lost 5 bases and J lost 4; bases outside the gene matches: 5. The CDR3, as DNA: TGTGCCATCAGTAGGGACAGCCGGTACGAGCAGTACTTC. It specifies CAISRDSRYEQYF.

J is TRBJ2-3 and V is TRBV30; TRBD2 might be the D (9 bases). Per the germline V gene, CDR1 is GTSNPN and CDR2 is SVGIG (reference sequence). Trimming removed 2 bases from V and 4 bases from J, with 16 bases in between. CDR3 size: 15 residues. The CDR3 DNA reads TGTGCCTGGAGTCCAGGGGGCGGGGGGGCAGATACGCAGTATTTT. Amino acid sequence: CAWSPGGGGADTQYF.

This chain connects TRBV27 to TRBJ2-7; 7 nucleotides agree with TRBD1. The CDR3 consists of 13 residues. With V trimmed by 6 bases and J by 3 bases, 5 bases remained unmatched. Germline CDR1 is MNHEY and CDR2 is SMNVEV (reference sequence). The CDR3: CASRSGQFYEQYF. The CDR3 DNA reads TGTGCCAGCAGGTCGGGACAGTTCTACGAGCAGTACTTC.

CDR3 in amino acids: CASSLGQGGSNQPQHF. For the CDR3, the DNA is TGTGCCAGCAGTTTGGGACAGGGAGGTAGCAATCAGCCCCAGCATTTT. The rearrangement joins TRBV28 to TRBJ1-5; TRBD1 aligns across 9 bases. The germline V gene encodes CDR1 MDHEN and CDR2 SYDVKM. V was clipped by 3 bases and J by 0 bases; unmatched bases: 3. This CDR3 region has 16 residues.

The V and J genes are TRBV18 and TRBJ1-1; 7 nucleotides align to TRBD1. V trimming: 3 bases; J trimming: 6 bases; junction bases outside the gene matches: 7. This CDR3 region has 14 residues. Germline loops: CDR1 KGHSH, CDR2 LQKENI. CDR3: CASSPSTGMPEAFF. The CDR3 bases are TGTGCCAGCTCACCTTCGACAGGGATGCCTGAAGCTTTCTTT.

The chain employs TRBV5-1 and TRBJ1-1; D unresolved. V lost 5 bases, J lost 0 bases, and 17 bases lay in between. The CDR3 covers 16 residues. Germline assignment: CDR1 SGHRS and CDR2 YFSETQ. Here the CDR3 DNA reads TGCGCCAGCAGTTACGGCGGCAGCGGCATGAACACTGAAGCTTTCTTT. Translated, it gives CASSYGGSGMNTEAFF.

The chain recombines TRBV5-1 with TRBJ2-2; 8 positions agree with TRBD1. This CDR3 has 16 amino acids. With 0 bases clipped from V and 3 bases from J, the junction kept 4 bases outside the gene matches. The germline V gene has CDR1 SGHRS and CDR2 YFSETQ. The CDR3 coding sequence is TGCGCCAGCAGCTTGGGTCCGACAGGGGACACCGGGGAGCTGTTTTTT. Protein product: CASSLGPTGDTGELFF.

The chain employs TRBV15 and TRBJ2-7, with D possibly matching TRBD1 (6 bases). Germline V CDR1 and CDR2: LNHNV, YYDKDF (reference sequence). The CDR3 covers 14 residues. The ends were cut back, 3 bases at V and 3 bases at J, with 12 bases in the middle. CDR3 DNA: TGTGCCACCAGCAGTAGGGGGATGCACTACGAGCAGTACTTC. Translated: CATSSRGMHYEQYF.

The chain joins TRBV4-1 to TRBJ1-1, with a weak D call TRBD1 (5 bases). Germline V gives CDR1 MGHRA, CDR2 YSYEKL. The CDR3 sequence is 16 residues long. V lost 2 bases and J 1 base, leaving 14 bases between the germline ends. CDR3 nucleotide sequence: TGCGCCAGCAGCCAAAGGCCCCTCGACAGGAACACTGAAGCTTTCTTT. The encoded protein is CASSQRPLDRNTEAFF.

Points on this clone: Compared with germline, one end of the junction differs, possibly owing to a read error. This rearrangement joins TRBV5-1 to TRBJ2-4, with 7 bases lining up with TRBD2. From germline, CDR1 is SGHRS and CDR2 YFSETQ. This CDR3 comprises 15 residues. The CDR3 nucleotides read TGCGCCAGCAGCTCTAGCGGCCTTACAAAAATCATTCAGTACTTC. It specifies CASSSSGLTKIIQYF.

The chain carries TRBV30 and TRBJ1-5; no clear D. Trimming pared 0 bases from V and 3 bases from J, leaving 9 bases between. The CDR3 consists of 14 residues. The V gene's germline CDR1 is GTSNPN and CDR2 SVGIG (reference sequence). The CDR3 region is CAWSVEGYNQPQHF. CDR3 nucleotide sequence: TGTGCCTGGAGTGTAGAGGGATACAATCAGCCCCAGCATTTT.

This rearrangement joins TRBV27 to TRBJ1-1; the D gene is possibly TRBD1 (6 bases). Germline CDR1 and CDR2: MNHEY and SMNVEV (reference sequence). Trimming stripped 5 bases from V and 5 bases from J, with 18 bases between. The CDR3 is made up of 15 amino acids. The CDR3 DNA sequence: TGTGCCAGCAGTGTATACTTTCAGGGGCGGACTGAAGCTTTCTTT. It encodes CASSVYFQGRTEAFF.

The chain carries TRBV27 and TRBJ2-3; TRBD2 matches 7 bases. Germline V gene lookup returns CDR1 MNHEY and CDR2 SMNVEV (reference sequence). The CDR3 totals 18 residues. The V segment lost 4 bases and the J segment 1 base; nucleotides outside the gene matches: 14. The CDR3 nucleotides are TGTGCCAGCAGTTCTCGGGCGGGAGTGGCTCTTGGCACAGATACGCAGTATTTT. Translation gives CASSSRAGVALGTDTQYF.

The chain links TRBV27 to TRBJ2-1; D is unresolved. Germline CDR1 MNHEY, CDR2 SMNVEV (reference sequence). The CDR3 totals 15 residues. With 0 bases removed from V and 6 bases from J, the gap between germline ends came to 12 bases. The CDR3 DNA follows: TGTGCCAGCAGTTTATCTACCACTAACCCCAATGAGCAGTTCTTC. Its translation: CASSLSTTNPNEQFF.

The chain combines TRBV6-1 with TRBJ1-5; D gene unclear. V was cut by 6 bases and J by 3 bases, with 12 bases left in between. CDR1 is MNHNS and CDR2 is SASEGT in the germline V gene. The CDR3 has 14 residues. The CDR3 DNA follows: TGTGCCAGCAGCTTCGTGAAGCACAATCAGCCCCAGCATTTT. Its protein product is CASSFVKHNQPQHF.

The chain has TRBV2 and TRBJ2-1; 7 positions match TRBD2. Trimming took 6 bases from V and 0 from J; bases not matched to a gene: 5. Germline V lookup: CDR1 SNHLY, CDR2 FYNNEI. The CDR3 is made up of 15 amino acids. As DNA, the CDR3 is TGTGCCAGCAGAGTAGCGGGCAGCTCCTACAATGAGCAGTTCTTC. It specifies CASRVAGSSYNEQFF.

This clone occurred once. The V and J genes are TRBV6-1 and TRBJ2-1; no firm D call. Trimming removed 6 bases at V and 3 bases at J, with 12 bases between. The germline V gene encodes CDR1 MNHNS and CDR2 SASEGT. The CDR3 is made up of 14 amino acids. The CDR3 reads CASRRGTIYNEQFF. The CDR3 DNA is TGTGCCAGCAGGCGAGGTACCATCTACAATGAGCAGTTCTTC.

The rearrangement joins TRBV10-1 to TRBJ2-7; 7 bases fit TRBD1. Germline trimming cut 5 bases from V and 6 bases from J; bases unmatched to any gene: 4. This CDR3 has 12 amino acids. Germline V gene data show CDR1 as WNHNN and CDR2 as SYGVQD (reference sequence). CDR3 region: CASSLQGREQYF. The CDR3 region has the DNA TGCGCCAGCAGTCTACAGGGGCGCGAGCAGTACTTC.

The chain couples TRBV10-1 to TRBJ2-4; D is undetermined. The V and J ends lost 3 bases and 0 bases respectively, with 6 bases between them. The V gene's germline CDR1 is WNHNN and CDR2 SYGVQD (reference sequence). The CDR3 has 14 amino acids. CDR3 region: CASSDSLAKNIQYF. In DNA, the CDR3 is TGCGCCAGCAGTGATTCTTTAGCCAAAAACATTCAGTACTTC.

The chain combines TRBV5-1 with TRBJ2-1; 11 bases are shared with TRBD2. The CDR3 contains 17 residues. Germline lookup yields CDR1 SGHRS and CDR2 YFSETQ. The ends lost 0 bases at V and 4 bases at J; junction bases unmatched: 6. This chain's CDR3 is CASSLAPTSGGYNEQFF. For the CDR3, the DNA is TGCGCCAGCAGCTTGGCCCCCACTAGCGGGGGTTACAATGAGCAGTTCTTC.

The chain employs TRBV6-4 and TRBJ2-2, with 8 nucleotides matching TRBD2. J gave up 2 bases and V 4 bases, and 6 bases lay outside the gene matches. In germline, CDR1 is MRHNA, CDR2 SNTAGT. The CDR3 runs to 16 residues. DNA of the CDR3: TGTGCCAGCAGTGCCACGAGCGGGAGAAACACCGGGGAGCTGTTTTTT. Protein: CASSATSGRNTGELFF.

In its sample, this clone was seen a few times. The chain has TRBV18 and TRBJ2-3; the match to TRBD2 covers 8 bases. V lost 5 bases and J lost 2; bases outside the gene matches: 6. The CDR3 runs to 15 residues. Germline CDR1 reads KGHSH; CDR2 reads LQKENI. The CDR3 loop is CASSSGLAFTDTQYF. The CDR3 bases are TGTGCCAGCTCATCCGGACTAGCATTCACAGATACGCAGTATTTT.

The chain carries TRBV29-1 and TRBJ2-7; TRBD1 might be the D (6 bases). V lost 8 bases and J 3 bases, leaving 17 bases between the germline ends. CDR3 length: 13 residues. Germline loops: CDR1 SQVTM, CDR2 ANQGSEA. CDR3 region: CSIRTVGVYEQYF. The CDR3, as DNA: TGCAGCATTCGGACAGTGGGGGTCTACGAGCAGTACTTC.

The V call is TRBV10-2, the J call TRBJ2-7, with 7 bases that match TRBD1. Germline CDR1 reads WSHSY; CDR2 reads SAAADI. With V trimmed by 2 bases and J by 2 bases, 3 bases remained unmatched. This CDR3 spans 14 amino acids. The CDR3 reads CASSEDRVTYEQYF. Written as DNA, the CDR3 is TGCGCCAGCAGTGAGGACAGGGTGACCTACGAGCAGTACTTC.

The rearrangement links TRBV7-3 to TRBJ2-1; 8 nucleotides agree with TRBD1. The germline CDR1 and CDR2 sequences are SGHTA and FQGTGA. The CDR3 has 15 residues. V dropped 5 bases and J dropped 3; count of bases not matched to a gene: 6. CDR3 DNA sequence: TGTGCCAGCAGCCAAGACAGGGGAAGCTACAATGAGCAGTTCTTC. This gives the protein CASSQDRGSYNEQFF.

For this clone: The conserved final phenylalanine or tryptophan is absent from the CDR3, which likely points to a read error. The limits of the CDR3 on the DNA are not certain, so only TCRdb's listed CDR3 is given. The V and J genes are TRBV7-9 and TRBJ1-2. The germline gives CDR1 SEHNR, CDR2 FQNEAQ (reference sequence). Counting both end residues, the CDR3 totals 12 amino acids. The CDR3 reads CASSLSDRRSLL.

V usage is TRBV6-5 and J usage is TRBJ1-3; possibly TRBD1 for D (5 bases). V was shortened by 5 bases and J by 0 bases, with 11 bases between the two germline ends. The CDR3 is made up of 15 amino acids. The germline gives CDR1 MNHEY, CDR2 SVGAGI. The CDR3 loop is CASSKGVNSGNTIYF. The DNA of the CDR3 is TGTGCCAGCAGTAAAGGGGTTAACTCTGGAAACACCATATATTTT.

The J gene is TRBJ2-7, the V gene TRBV7-3, with a tentative D call TRBD2 (6 bases). V shed 3 bases and J shed 6 bases, with 12 bases lying between them. This CDR3 is built from 13 residues. CDR1 and CDR2 (germline): SGHTA, FQGTGA. CDR3 coding DNA: TGTGCCAGCAGCTTGGGGACTGTCGGCGAGCAGTACTTC. As protein: CASSLGTVGEQYF.

The rearrangement uses TRBV29-1 and TRBJ2-4; 8 positions match TRBD1. Germline V gene data show CDR1 as SQVTM and CDR2 as ANQGSEA. J was trimmed by 6 bases and V by 1 base; bases with no gene match: 11. This CDR3 has 16 amino acids. The CDR3 here is CSVEGGLGTGPNIQYF. The CDR3, as DNA: TGCAGCGTTGAAGGGGGGCTAGGGACAGGACCAAACATTCAGTACTTC. The whole variable domain, filled in from reference TRBV29-1 and TRBJ2-4, reads SAVISQKPSRDICQRGTSLTIQCQVDSQVTMMFWYRQQPGQSLTLIATANQGSEATYESGFVIDKFPISRPNLTFSTLTVSNMSPEDSSIYLCSVEGGLGTGPNIQYFGAGTRLSVL.

The gene calls are TRBV27 and TRBJ2-7, with 7 positions matching TRBD1. The germline gives CDR1 MNHEY, CDR2 SMNVEV (reference sequence). V lost 8 bases, J lost 7 bases, and 14 bases stayed unmatched. This CDR3 comprises 14 residues. The CDR3 protein is CASARTTGEREQYF. The DNA for the CDR3 is TGTGCCAGCGCACGGACCACAGGGGAGAGGGAGCAGTACTTC.